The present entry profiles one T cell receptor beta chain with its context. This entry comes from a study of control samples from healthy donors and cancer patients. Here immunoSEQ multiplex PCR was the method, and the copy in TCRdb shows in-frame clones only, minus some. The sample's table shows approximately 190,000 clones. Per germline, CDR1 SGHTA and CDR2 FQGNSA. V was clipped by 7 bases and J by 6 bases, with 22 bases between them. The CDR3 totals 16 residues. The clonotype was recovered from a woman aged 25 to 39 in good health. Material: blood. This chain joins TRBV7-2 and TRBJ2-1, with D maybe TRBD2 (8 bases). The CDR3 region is CASTKGARGASNEQFF. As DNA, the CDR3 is TGTGCCAGCACCAAGGGGGCGCGGGGGGCCTCCAATGAGCAGTTCTTC.